This is a list of T cell receptor beta chains from one sample in a study of blood T cell repertoires in COVID-19. The method was immunoSEQ multiplex PCR; TCRdb's version includes in-frame clones alone and lacks a portion of them. The sample lists about 370,000 clones, about 90% occurring once. What was sequenced was peripheral blood. The receptor source for this set is a man between 18 and 35 years old with active or convalescent COVID-19. The CDR3 runs from the conserved cysteine through the conserved F or W. The D gene is left open where the match is weak. Part of the rows lack a size; the others show once, few, many or a class for expanded clones.

V: TRBV10-1
D: TRBD1
J: TRBJ2-1
size: .
DNA: TGCGCCAGCAGTGCCCCTCCGGGACAGCAAAACAATGAGCAGTTCTTC
CDR3: CASSAPPGQQNNEQFF

V: TRBV7-8
D: TRBD1
J: TRBJ1-1
size: once
DNA: TGTGCCAGCAGCCTGGGACAGGGGCCCTTTGACACTGAAGCTTTCTTT
CDR3: CASSLGQGPFDTEAFF

V: TRBV28
D: .
J: TRBJ1-2
size: .
DNA: TGTGCCAGCAGTTTATGGTCTTCAGGGGTCCATGGCTACACCTTC
CDR3: CASSLWSSGVHGYTF

V: TRBV15
D: TRBD1
J: TRBJ2-5
size: .
DNA: TGTGCCACCAGCAGGGGACAGGGAGGAATCGAGACCCAGTACTTC
CDR3: CATSRGQGGIETQYF

V: TRBV19
D: TRBD1
J: TRBJ1-5
size: once
DNA: TGTGCCAGTAGCCAATTCGGACAGGTCATTAGCAATCAGCCCCAGCATTTT
CDR3: CASSQFGQVISNQPQHF

V: TRBV28
D: .
J: TRBJ1-6
size: .
DNA: TGTGCCAGCAGTCCCCCGACTCGGACTTATTCACCCCTCCACTTT
CDR3: CASSPPTRTYSPLHF

V: TRBV2
D: TRBD1
J: TRBJ1-5
size: once
DNA: TGTGCCAGCAGACCGGGACAGGGGGCGAGTCAGCCCCAGCATTTT
CDR3: CASRPGQGASQPQHF

V: TRBV7-8
D: TRBD2
J: TRBJ2-2
size: .
DNA: TGTGCCAGCAGGGCGGGAGGGAACACCGGGGAGCTGTTTTTT
CDR3: CASRAGGNTGELFF

V: TRBV7-3
D: TRBD1
J: TRBJ1-1
size: .
DNA: TGTGCCAGCAGCCCCTTGACAGGGAAGAACACTGAAGCTTTCTTT
CDR3: CASSPLTGKNTEAFF

V: TRBV6-5
D: .
J: TRBJ2-3
size: .
DNA: TGTGCCAGCGGCTCGGGATTAGATACGCAGTATTTT
CDR3: CASGSGLDTQYF

V: TRBV19
D: .
J: TRBJ2-6
size: .
DNA: TGTGCCAGTAGCGCAGGGGCTGGGGCCAACGTCCTGACTTTC
CDR3: CASSAGAGANVLTF

V: TRBV3-1/TRBV3-2
D: .
J: TRBJ1-3
size: .
DNA: TGTGCCAGCAGCCCTTTGTACGGGGGAAACACCATATATTTT
CDR3: CASSPLYGGNTIYF

V: TRBV18
D: .
J: TRBJ1-6
size: .
DNA: TGTGCCAGCTCAGCACAAACGCCGGGAGGAGGAGATTCACCCCTCCACTTT
CDR3: CASSAQTPGGGDSPLHF

V: TRBV4-2
D: TRBD2
J: TRBJ2-3
size: .
DNA: TGTGCCAGCAGCCAACTTGCTAGCGGGGCGCCCCTAAGAAATGAGGATACGCAGTATTTT
CDR3: CASSQLASGAPLRNEDTQYF

V: TRBV5-1
D: TRBD1
J: TRBJ2-5
size: once
DNA: TGCGCCAGCAGCGCTGGACAGGGTCAAGAGACCCAGTACTTC
CDR3: CASSAGQGQETQYF

V: TRBV19
D: TRBD2
J: TRBJ2-1
size: .
DNA: TGTGCCAGTAGTATTACTAGCGGGGAGATCTACAATGAGCAGTTCTTC
CDR3: CASSITSGEIYNEQFF

V: TRBV3-1/TRBV3-2
D: .
J: TRBJ1-4
size: .
DNA: TGTGCCAGCAGCCAAGAAGGCCAGGGAGGTGAAAAACTGTTTTTT
CDR3: CASSQEGQGGEKLFF

V: TRBV10-3
D: .
J: TRBJ2-3
size: .
DNA: TGTGCCATCAGTGTCTTCGCGGGGATCACAGATACGCAGTATTTT
CDR3: CAISVFAGITDTQYF

V: TRBV7-3
D: .
J: TRBJ1-5
size: .
DNA: TGTGCCAGCAGCTTAAGGGCAGGGGATCAGCCCCAGCATTTT
CDR3: CASSLRAGDQPQHF

V: TRBV2
D: .
J: TRBJ2-7
size: .
DNA: TGTGCCAGCAGTGCGCAGGGCGACGAGCAGTACTTC
CDR3: CASSAQGDEQYF

V: TRBV6-2/TRBV6-3
D: TRBD2
J: TRBJ2-1
size: .
DNA: TGTGCCAGCAGTTCTCGGACTAGCGGGGGGGCCGGGAATGAGCAGTTCTTC
CDR3: CASSSRTSGGAGNEQFF

V: TRBV5-1
D: .
J: TRBJ2-4
size: .
DNA: TGCGCCAGCAGCTCCGGGATTGACAAAAACATTCAGTACTTC
CDR3: CASSSGIDKNIQYF

V: TRBV11-2
D: .
J: TRBJ1-1
size: few
DNA: TGTGCCAGCAGCGCCCTGACGGGGGTCGGGGACACTGAAGCTTTCTTT
CDR3: CASSALTGVGDTEAFF

V: TRBV27
D: .
J: TRBJ2-5
size: .
DNA: TGTGCCAGCAGTTTAAATAGAGGAGAGACCCAGTACTTC
CDR3: CASSLNRGETQYF

V: TRBV7-3
D: TRBD2
J: TRBJ2-5
size: .
DNA: TGTGCCAGCAGCCCCACTAGCGGGGGGCCAGAGACCCAGTACTTC
CDR3: CASSPTSGGPETQYF

V: TRBV18
D: .
J: TRBJ2-7
size: .
DNA: TGTGCCAGCTCACCAGGACGGGGCGAGCAGTACTTC
CDR3: CASSPGRGEQYF